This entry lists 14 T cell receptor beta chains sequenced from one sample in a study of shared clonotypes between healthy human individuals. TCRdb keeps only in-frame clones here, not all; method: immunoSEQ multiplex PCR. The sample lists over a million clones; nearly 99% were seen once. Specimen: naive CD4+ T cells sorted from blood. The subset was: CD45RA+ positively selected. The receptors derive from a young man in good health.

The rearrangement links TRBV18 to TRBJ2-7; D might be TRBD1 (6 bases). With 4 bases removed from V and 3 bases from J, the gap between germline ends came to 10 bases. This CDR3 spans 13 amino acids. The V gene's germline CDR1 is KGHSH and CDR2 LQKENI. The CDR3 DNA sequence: TGTGCCAGCTCACTAGGGGGAAACTACGAGCAGTACTTC. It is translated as CASSLGGNYEQYF. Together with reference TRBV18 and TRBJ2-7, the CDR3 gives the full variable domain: NAGVMQNPRHLVRRRGQEARLRCSPMKGHSHVYWYRQLPEEGLKFMVYLQKENIIDESGMPKERFSAEFPKEGPSILRIQQVVRGDSAAYFCASSLGGNYEQYFGPGTRLTVT.

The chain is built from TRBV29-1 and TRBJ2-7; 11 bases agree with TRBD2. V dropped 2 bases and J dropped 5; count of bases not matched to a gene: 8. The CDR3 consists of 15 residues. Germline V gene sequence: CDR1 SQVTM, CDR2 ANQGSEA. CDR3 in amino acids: CSVENIAGGVHEQYF. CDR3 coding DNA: TGCAGCGTTGAAAATATAGCGGGAGGGGTCCACGAGCAGTACTTC.

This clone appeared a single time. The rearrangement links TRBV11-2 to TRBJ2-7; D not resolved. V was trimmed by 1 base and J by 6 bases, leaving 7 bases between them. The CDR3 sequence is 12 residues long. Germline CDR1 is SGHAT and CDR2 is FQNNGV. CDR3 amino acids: CASSLAFTEQYF. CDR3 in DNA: TGTGCCAGCAGCTTAGCTTTTACCGAGCAGTACTTC.

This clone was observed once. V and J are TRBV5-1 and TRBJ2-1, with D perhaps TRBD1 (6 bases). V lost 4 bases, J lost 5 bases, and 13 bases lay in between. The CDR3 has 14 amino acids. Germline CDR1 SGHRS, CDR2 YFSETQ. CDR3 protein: CASSIGTTNNEQFF. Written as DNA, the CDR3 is TGCGCCAGCAGCATAGGGACAACCAACAATGAGCAGTTCTTC.

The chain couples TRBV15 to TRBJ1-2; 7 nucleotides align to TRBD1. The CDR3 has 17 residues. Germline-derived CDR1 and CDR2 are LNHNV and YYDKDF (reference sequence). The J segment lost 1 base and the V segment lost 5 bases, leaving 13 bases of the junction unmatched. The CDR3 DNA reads TGTGCCACCAGCTATAACTGGGGGGACAGCGATAACTATGGCTACACCTTC. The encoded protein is CATSYNWGDSDNYGYTF.

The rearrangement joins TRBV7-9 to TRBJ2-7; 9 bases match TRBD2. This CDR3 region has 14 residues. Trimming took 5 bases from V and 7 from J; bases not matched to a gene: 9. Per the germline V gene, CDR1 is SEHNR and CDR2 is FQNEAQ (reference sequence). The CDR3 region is CASSPPGLASEQYF. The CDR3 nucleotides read TGTGCCAGCAGCCCGCCGGGACTAGCTTCTGAGCAGTACTTC.

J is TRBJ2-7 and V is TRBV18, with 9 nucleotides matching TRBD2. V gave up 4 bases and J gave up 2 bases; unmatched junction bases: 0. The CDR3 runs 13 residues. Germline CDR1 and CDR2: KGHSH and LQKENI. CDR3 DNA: TGTGCCAGCTCACTAGCGGGAGCCTACGAGCAGTACTTC. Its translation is CASSLAGAYEQYF.

The CDR3 here is CSVGGFTEAFF. Written as DNA, the CDR3 is TGCAGCGTTGGGGGGTTCACTGAAGCTTTCTTT. This sequence joins TRBV29-1 and TRBJ1-1, with D maybe TRBD1 (5 bases). This CDR3 region has 11 residues. V lost 4 bases and J 4 bases, leaving 7 bases between the germline ends. Germline V gene lookup returns CDR1 SQVTM and CDR2 ANQGSEA.

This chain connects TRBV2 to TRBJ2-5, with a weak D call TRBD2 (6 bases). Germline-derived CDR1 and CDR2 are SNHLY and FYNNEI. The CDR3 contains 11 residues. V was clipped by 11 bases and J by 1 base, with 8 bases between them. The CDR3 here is CAGGVQETQYF. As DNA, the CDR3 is TGTGCCGGCGGGGTCCAAGAGACCCAGTACTTC. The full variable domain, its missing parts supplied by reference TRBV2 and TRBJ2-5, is EPEVTQTPSHQVTQMGQEVILRCVPISNHLYFYWYRQILGQKVEFLVSFYNNEISEKSEIFDDQFSVERPDGSNFTLKIRSTKLEDSAMYFCAGGVQETQYFGPGTRLLVL.

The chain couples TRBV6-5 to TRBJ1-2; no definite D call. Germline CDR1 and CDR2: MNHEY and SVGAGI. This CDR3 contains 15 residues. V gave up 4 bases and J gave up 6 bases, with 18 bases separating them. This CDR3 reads CASSSTEARVHGYTF. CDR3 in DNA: TGTGCCAGCAGTTCCACCGAGGCCCGCGTCCATGGCTACACCTTC.

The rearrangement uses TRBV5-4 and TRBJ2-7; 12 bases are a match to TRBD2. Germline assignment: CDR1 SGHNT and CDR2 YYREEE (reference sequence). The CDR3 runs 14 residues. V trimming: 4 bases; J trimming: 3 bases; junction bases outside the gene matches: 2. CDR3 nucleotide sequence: TGTGCCAGCAGCGCTAGCGGGAGGGACTACGAGCAGTACTTC. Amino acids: CASSASGRDYEQYF.

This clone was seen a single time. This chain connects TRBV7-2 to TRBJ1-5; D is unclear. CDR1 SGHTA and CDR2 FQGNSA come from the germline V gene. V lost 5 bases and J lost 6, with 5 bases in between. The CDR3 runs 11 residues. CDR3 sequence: CASSLGQPQHF. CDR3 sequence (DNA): TGTGCCAGCAGCCTCGGTCAGCCCCAGCATTTT.

This CDR3 is CASSPDRDRNYEQYF. In DNA form, the CDR3 reads TGTGCCAGCTCACCGGACCGGGACAGGAACTACGAGCAGTACTTC. The chain carries TRBV18 and TRBJ2-7, with 8 positions matching TRBD1. J was trimmed by 3 bases and V by 3 bases; bases with no gene match: 7. CDR1 KGHSH and CDR2 LQKENI come from the germline V gene. This CDR3 comprises 15 residues.

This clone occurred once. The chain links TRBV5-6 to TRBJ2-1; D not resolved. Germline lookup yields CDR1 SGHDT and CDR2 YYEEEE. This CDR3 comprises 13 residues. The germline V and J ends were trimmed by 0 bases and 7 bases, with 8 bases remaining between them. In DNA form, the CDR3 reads TGTGCCAGCAGCTTGGGCGACCCGAATGAGCAGTTCTTC. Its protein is CASSLGDPNEQFF.